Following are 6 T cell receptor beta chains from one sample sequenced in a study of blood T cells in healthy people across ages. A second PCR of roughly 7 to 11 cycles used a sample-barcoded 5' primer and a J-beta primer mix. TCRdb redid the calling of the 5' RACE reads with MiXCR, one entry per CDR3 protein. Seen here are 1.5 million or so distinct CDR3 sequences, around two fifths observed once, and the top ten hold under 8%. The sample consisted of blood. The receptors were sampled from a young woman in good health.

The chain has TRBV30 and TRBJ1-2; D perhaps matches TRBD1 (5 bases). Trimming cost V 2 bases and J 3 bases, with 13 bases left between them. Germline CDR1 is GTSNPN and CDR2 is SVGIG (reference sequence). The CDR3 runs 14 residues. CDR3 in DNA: TGTGCCTGGAGTCTGGGGCCGGGGGACTATGGCTACACCTTC. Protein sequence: CAWSLGPGDYGYTF.

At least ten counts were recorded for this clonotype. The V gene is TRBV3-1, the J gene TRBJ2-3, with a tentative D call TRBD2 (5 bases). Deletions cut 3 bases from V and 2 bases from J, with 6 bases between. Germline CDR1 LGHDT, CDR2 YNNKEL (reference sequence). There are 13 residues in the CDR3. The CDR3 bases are TGTGCCAGCAGCCAGACTACCACAGATACGCAGTATTTT. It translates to CASSQTTTDTQYF.

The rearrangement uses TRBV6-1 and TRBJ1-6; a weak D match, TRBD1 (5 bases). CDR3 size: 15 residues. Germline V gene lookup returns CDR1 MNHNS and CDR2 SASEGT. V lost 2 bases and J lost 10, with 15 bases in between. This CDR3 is CASSEIGGGKSPLHF. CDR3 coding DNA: TGTGCCAGCAGTGAAATTGGGGGTGGGAAATCACCCCTCCACTTT.

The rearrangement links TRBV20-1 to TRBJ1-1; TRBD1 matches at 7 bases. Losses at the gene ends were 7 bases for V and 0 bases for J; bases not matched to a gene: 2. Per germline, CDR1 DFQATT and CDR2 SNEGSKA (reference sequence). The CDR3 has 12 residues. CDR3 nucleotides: TGCAGTGGAGGGACAGTGAACACTGAAGCTTTCTTT. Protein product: CSGGTVNTEAFF.

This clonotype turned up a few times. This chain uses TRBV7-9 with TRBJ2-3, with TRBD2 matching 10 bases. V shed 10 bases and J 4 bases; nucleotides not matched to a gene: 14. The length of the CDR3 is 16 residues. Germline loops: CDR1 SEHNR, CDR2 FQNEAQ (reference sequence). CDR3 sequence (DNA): TGTGCCACCTCGGAGCGGGAGGGCCCCAGGGCAGATACGCAGTATTTT. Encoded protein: CATSEREGPRADTQYF. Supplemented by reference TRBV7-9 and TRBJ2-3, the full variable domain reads DTGVSQNPRHKITKRGQNVTFRCDPISEHNRLYWYRQTLGQGPEFLTYFQNEAQLEKSRLLSDRFSAERPKGSFSTLEIQRTEQGDSAMYLCATSEREGPRADTQYFGPGTRLTVL.

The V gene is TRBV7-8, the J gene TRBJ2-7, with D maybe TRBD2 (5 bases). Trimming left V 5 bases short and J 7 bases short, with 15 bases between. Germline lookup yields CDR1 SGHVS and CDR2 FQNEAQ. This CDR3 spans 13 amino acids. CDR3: CASSDQAGDEQYF. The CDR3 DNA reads TGTGCCAGCAGCGACCAGGCCGGGGATGAGCAGTACTTC.